The rows below give T cell receptor beta chains drawn from one sample of a study of T cell responses to AZD1222 COVID-19 vaccine. Produced via immunoSEQ multiplex PCR; TCRdb's table is partial and in-frame only. In the table there are 150,000 or so clones, 80% to 95% of which are singletons. The sequenced sample was peripheral blood, obtained 28 days after the second AZD1222 dose. These receptors were taken from an adult who received the AZD1222 COVID-19 vaccine. CDR3s include the opening cysteine and the closing phenylalanine or tryptophan. Each record gives: J gene, clone size, CDR3 length, D gene, V gene, CDR3 protein. A D gene is named only where the DNA matches it firmly. Some rows have no size entry. The others give once, few or many, or a class for an expanded clone.

>TRBJ2-1|.|14|TRBD1|TRBV19
CASSIQGADNEQFF
>TRBJ2-4|.|16|.|TRBV27
CASRMTTGIAKNIQYF
>TRBJ2-3|.|14|TRBD2|TRBV29-1
CSVGASGSADTQYF
>TRBJ2-6|.|17|TRBD1|TRBV3-1/TRBV3-2
CASSQPRTGAGANVLTF
>TRBJ2-7|few|14|TRBD2|TRBV2
CASKRGREGYEQYF
>TRBJ1-2|.|14|.|TRBV19
CASSSRGTGYGYTF
>TRBJ2-2|once|13|.|TRBV28
CASSRIDTGELFF
>TRBJ2-5|.|15|TRBD2|TRBV5-6
CASSLVGGRGGTQYF
>TRBJ2-1|.|14|TRBD2|TRBV6-5
CASRPSGRYNEQFF
>TRBJ1-5|.|13|.|TRBV19
CASSTQGGEAQHF
>TRBJ1-3|once|14|.|TRBV13
CASSSGQNGDTIYF
>TRBJ2-7|.|15|.|TRBV6-6
CASSYYPGVDYEQYF
>TRBJ2-2|.|15|.|TRBV27
CASSLSYRAAGELFF
>TRBJ2-7|.|17|TRBD1|TRBV6-1
CASSGQGMRGLNYEQYF
>TRBJ2-3|.|14|.|TRBV7-9
CASSPRAGTDTQYF
>TRBJ1-5|.|17|.|TRBV19
CASSIDRPIGSNQPQHF
>TRBJ2-3|.|15|TRBD2|TRBV5-4
CASSPGTSLADTQYF
>TRBJ1-5|.|16|.|TRBV6-1
CASSEGTPAGKQPQHF
>TRBJ2-3|.|17|TRBD1|TRBV18
CASSPIAGTASTDTQYF
>TRBJ1-1|.|14|.|TRBV28
CASSPHTGHTEAFF
>TRBJ2-3|.|17|.|TRBV28
CASSLSYTTTITDTQYF
>TRBJ1-2|.|16|.|TRBV2
CASSIWAETTNYGYTF
>TRBJ1-3|once|14|TRBD1|TRBV7-9
CASSFGQGRNTIYF
>TRBJ2-6|.|17|.|TRBV5-1
CASSLVAVNSGANVLTF
>TRBJ2-2|.|13|.|TRBV2
CASSLTPPGELFF
>TRBJ2-2|.|18|.|TRBV19
CASSIDGWGRGRGGELFF